This T cell receptor (beta chain) emerged from a study of blood T cell repertoires in COVID-19. Generated by immunoSEQ multiplex PCR, the TCRdb table keeps only in-frame clones and is missing some. The data show about 190,000 clones, about 90% seen once. This clone appeared once. Per germline, CDR1 MNHEY and CDR2 SMNVEV (reference sequence). Deletions cut 5 bases from V and 2 bases from J, with 10 bases between. This CDR3 comprises 15 residues. This sequence joins TRBV27 and TRBJ2-6, with D possibly TRBD1 on 6 matching bases. This TCR was sampled from a man aged 50-59 years with acute or convalescent COVID-19. Sample: peripheral blood. The CDR3 region is CASSQGLPGANVLTF. CDR3 coding DNA: TGTGCCAGCAGTCAGGGGCTCCCTGGGGCCAACGTCCTGACTTTC.